One sample yielded the 17 T cell receptor beta chains listed below, sequenced in a study of T cell responses to AZD1222 COVID-19 vaccine. TCRdb's table, derived via immunoSEQ multiplex PCR, lists solely in-frame clones and lacks some. The data contain 150,000 to 200,000 clones, about nine tenths of them singletons. Here the sequenced sample was peripheral blood, taken on day 0 of AZD1222 vaccination. These receptors all stem from an adult in good health.

The CDR3 loop reads CASSQFRPSNQPQHF. The CDR3 bases are TGTGCCAGCAGCCAGTTCCGTCCTAGCAATCAGCCCCAGCATTTT. The chain employs TRBV21-1 and TRBJ1-5; whether TRBD1, the table's D call, matches the DNA was not checked. TRBV21-1 corresponds to a pseudogene. The CDR3 has 15 residues.

This clone came up a few times. CDR3 DNA: TGTGCCAGCTCACCATATGGGTCGCCTGAAGCTTTCTTT. Encoded protein: CASSPYGSPEAFF. The chain combines TRBV18 with TRBJ1-1, with D hard to call. V was shortened by 2 bases and J by 6 bases, with 10 bases between the two germline ends. This CDR3 has 13 amino acids. The germline gives CDR1 KGHSH, CDR2 LQKENI.

This sequence joins TRBV6-1 and TRBJ2-2; TRBD2 might be the D (5 bases). CDR3 length: 15 amino acids. V shed 0 bases and J shed 3 bases, with 8 bases lying between them. Germline loops: CDR1 MNHNS, CDR2 SASEGT. The CDR3 sequence: CASSEARVYTGELFF. CDR3 coding DNA: TGTGCCAGCAGTGAAGCGCGGGTGTACACCGGGGAGCTGTTTTTT.

This chain uses TRBV11-2 with TRBJ2-1; maybe TRBD2 (5 bases). The CDR3 runs 13 residues. V was pared by 3 bases and J by 7 bases, with 10 bases between. Germline lookup yields CDR1 SGHAT and CDR2 FQNNGV. The DNA of the CDR3 is TGTGCCAGCAGCTTGGGAGATTGGAATGAGCAGTTCTTC. Its translation is CASSLGDWNEQFF.

This chain connects TRBV13 to TRBJ2-7; TRBD2 matches 13 bases. This CDR3 contains 14 residues. Germline V CDR1 and CDR2: PRHDT, FYEKMQ (reference sequence). The V gene end was trimmed by 4 bases and the J gene end by 4 bases; junction bases not matched to a gene: 1. The CDR3 DNA reads TGTGCCAGCAGCTCGGGACTAGCGGGGTACGAGCAGTACTTC. Translating it yields CASSSGLAGYEQYF.

This clone showed up just once. The genes are TRBV6-6 and TRBJ1-4, with 9 bases lining up with TRBD1. Germline CDR1 is MNHNY and CDR2 is SVGAGI (reference sequence). The V segment lost 0 bases and the J segment 7 bases; nucleotides outside the gene matches: 3. This CDR3 contains 15 residues. CDR3 in amino acids: CASSYSGTGIEKLFF. The CDR3 coding sequence is TGTGCCAGCAGTTACTCCGGGACAGGGATTGAAAAACTGTTTTTT.

This chain connects TRBV18 to TRBJ2-3; TRBD1 matches at 7 bases. Looked up from germline, CDR1 is KGHSH and CDR2 is LQKENI. V lost 4 bases, J lost 3 bases, and 10 bases stayed unmatched. The CDR3 contains 16 residues. The CDR3 nucleotides read TGTGCCAGCTCACTCGACAGGGTTCGAGGGACAGATACGCAGTATTTT. It encodes CASSLDRVRGTDTQYF.

V usage is TRBV6-5 and J usage is TRBJ2-2; D is uncertain. The CDR3 is made up of 14 amino acids. Trimming stripped 4 bases from V and 2 bases from J, with 8 bases between. Germline CDR1 and CDR2: MNHEY and SVGAGI. The DNA for the CDR3 is TGTGCCAGCAGTTCCACAGCAAACACCGGGGAGCTGTTTTTT. Protein product: CASSSTANTGELFF.

In this sample, this clone turned up once. This chain links TRBV19 with TRBJ2-7, with 8 nucleotides matching TRBD2. J lost 2 bases, V lost 7 bases, and 7 bases had no gene match. CDR3 length: 14 amino acids. Looked up from germline, CDR1 is LNHDA and CDR2 is SQIVND (reference sequence). CDR3 loop: CASKGGGRPYEQYF. CDR3 in DNA: TGTGCCAGTAAAGGCGGGGGGCGACCCTACGAGCAGTACTTC.

The rearrangement uses TRBV30 and TRBJ1-1; D might be TRBD1 (5 bases). Germline V gives CDR1 GTSNPN, CDR2 SVGIG (reference sequence). Trimming left V 2 bases short and J 1 base short, with 11 bases between. CDR3 size: 14 residues. The CDR3 loop is CAWSPHGGNTEAFF. The CDR3 region has the DNA TGTGCCTGGAGTCCTCACGGGGGGAACACTGAAGCTTTCTTT.

The chain couples TRBV29-1 to TRBJ1-2; unclear D gene. This CDR3 has 12 residues. Trimming cost V 3 bases and J 8 bases, with 13 bases left between them. Per the germline V gene, CDR1 is SQVTM and CDR2 is ANQGSEA. As DNA, the CDR3 is TGCAGCGTTGATGATTGGACTGACGGCTACACCTTC. Residues: CSVDDWTDGYTF.

The V and J genes are TRBV30 and TRBJ2-5; 8 bases match TRBD2. The CDR3 extends over 14 amino acids. From germline, CDR1 is GTSNPN and CDR2 SVGIG (reference sequence). Losses at the gene ends were 3 bases for V and 4 bases for J; bases not matched to a gene: 7. The CDR3 loop reads CAWSRLAGRETQYF. The CDR3 DNA reads as TGTGCCTGGAGCAGGTTAGCGGGAAGAGAGACCCAGTACTTC.

V is TRBV11-2 and J is TRBJ2-7; weak D call: TRBD2 (6 bases). This CDR3 has 16 amino acids. Germline V CDR1 and CDR2: SGHAT, FQNNGV. V lost 6 bases and J 0 bases, leaving 18 bases between the germline ends. The CDR3 nucleotides are TGTGCCAGCAGACCGGCCAGGAGGGAGGCCTCCTACGAGCAGTACTTC. It codes for CASRPARREASYEQYF.

The V and J genes are TRBV13 and TRBJ2-5; D possibly corresponds to TRBD1 (7 bases). Trimming took 2 bases from V and 4 from J, leaving 11 bases between them. Germline lookup yields CDR1 PRHDT and CDR2 FYEKMQ (reference sequence). CDR3 length: 14 amino acids. The CDR3 is CASSLRQGGETQYF. CDR3 DNA: TGTGCCAGCAGCTTACGACAGGGAGGAGAGACCCAGTACTTC. Full variable domain (rest looked up from reference TRBV13 and TRBJ2-5): AAGVIQSPRHLIKEKRETATLKCYPIPRHDTVYWYQQGPGQDPQFLISFYEKMQSDKGSIPDRFSAQQFSDYHSELNMSSLELGDSALYFCASSLRQGGETQYFGPGTRLLVL.

The V call is TRBV5-1, the J call TRBJ1-1; 7 nucleotides match TRBD1. The ends lost 1 base at V and 0 bases at J; junction bases unmatched: 6. There are 16 residues in the CDR3. Germline V gives CDR1 SGHRS, CDR2 YFSETQ. CDR3 DNA: TGCGCCAGCAGCTTGAACCCGACAGGGCTGAACACTGAAGCTTTCTTT. It specifies CASSLNPTGLNTEAFF.

The V and J genes are TRBV18 and TRBJ2-7; 7 nucleotides match TRBD1. After removal of 3 bases from V and 3 bases from J, the junction contained 8 bases not matched to a gene. This CDR3 comprises 15 residues. Germline values: CDR1 KGHSH, CDR2 LQKENI. This chain's CDR3 is CASSPSGQVVYEQYF. The CDR3 DNA reads as TGTGCCAGCTCACCTTCCGGACAGGTGGTCTACGAGCAGTACTTC.

The chain combines TRBV5-1 with TRBJ1-1; D not resolved. The CDR3 covers 13 residues. Germline CDR1 and CDR2: SGHRS and YFSETQ. V was pared by 0 bases and J by 6 bases, with 9 bases between. CDR3 DNA sequence: TGCGCCAGCAGCTTGGGAAGGCAGGCTGAAGCTTTCTTT. Protein sequence: CASSLGRQAEAFF.